A single sample is the source of the 14 T cell receptor beta chains below, sequenced in a study of blood T cell repertoires in COVID-19. The method was immunoSEQ multiplex PCR; TCRdb's version includes in-frame clones alone and lacks a portion of them. The repertoire includes around 400,000 clones, about 89% of them detected once, and roughly 1.2% sits in the top ten. The sample comprised peripheral blood. The receptors were gathered from a man between 35 and 55 years old with acute or convalescent COVID-19.

In its sample, this clone was seen once. This sample includes further DNA sequences coding for the same CDR3. The rearrangement links TRBV29-1 to TRBJ1-4, with TRBD1 matching over 7 bases. Germline V gene lookup returns CDR1 SQVTM and CDR2 ANQGSEA. The CDR3 loop spans 13 amino acids. V dropped 7 bases and J dropped 0; count of bases not matched to a gene: 2. CDR3 sequence: CSAQGATNEKLFF. CDR3 DNA: TGCAGCGCGCAGGGGGCAACTAATGAAAAACTGTTTTTT.

This clone was observed a few times. The chain carries TRBV19 and TRBJ2-7; 10 bases map to TRBD1. This CDR3 is built from 15 residues. Looked up from germline, CDR1 is LNHDA and CDR2 is SQIVND (reference sequence). V shed 5 bases and J 2 bases; nucleotides not matched to a gene: 6. The CDR3 sequence is CASSQGQGRPYEQYF. The CDR3 coding sequence is TGTGCCAGTAGTCAGGGACAGGGGAGACCCTACGAGCAGTACTTC.

J is TRBJ1-1 and V is TRBV6-2 or TRBV6-3; D ambiguous. V was shortened by 2 bases and J by 2 bases, with 9 bases between the two germline ends. The CDR3 contains 14 residues. Germline assignment: CDR1 MNHEY and CDR2 SVGEGT. The CDR3 reads CASSYAGPNTEAFF. The DNA for the CDR3 is TGTGCCAGCAGTTACGCCGGTCCTAACACTGAAGCTTTCTTT.

V gene TRBV28 combines with J gene TRBJ2-2; 9 nucleotides match TRBD1. J was trimmed by 5 bases and V by 7 bases; bases with no gene match: 8. Germline lookup yields CDR1 MDHEN and CDR2 SYDVKM. The CDR3 has 15 amino acids. The CDR3 region is CASTPQGARTGELFF. DNA for the CDR3: TGTGCCAGCACCCCACAGGGGGCACGGACCGGGGAGCTGTTTTTT.

The CDR3 sequence is CAAEGGQGGYTF. The DNA for the CDR3 is TGTGCCGCGGAGGGGGGACAGGGTGGCTACACCTTC. The rearrangement uses TRBV30 and TRBJ1-2, with 9 bases lining up with TRBD1. Germline loops: CDR1 GTSNPN, CDR2 SVGIG (reference sequence). The CDR3 consists of 12 residues. The V segment lost 8 bases and the J segment 7 bases; nucleotides outside the gene matches: 8.

The CDR3 loop is CASSLGPNYEQYF. CDR3 nucleotide sequence: TGTGCCAGCAGCTTAGGGCCGAACTACGAGCAGTACTTC. V is TRBV7-3 and J is TRBJ2-7, with unresolved D. The V end lost 2 bases, the J end lost 3 bases, and 8 bases lay between the germline ends. The germline gives CDR1 SGHTA, CDR2 FQGTGA. The CDR3 is 13 amino acids.

V gene TRBV6-5 combines with J gene TRBJ2-5; 10 nucleotides line up with TRBD1. CDR1 MNHEY and CDR2 SVGAGI come from the germline V gene. This CDR3 spans 15 amino acids. V was clipped by 0 bases and J by 4 bases; unmatched bases: 2. CDR3 sequence reads: CASSYSGQGRETQYF. CDR3 DNA sequence: TGTGCCAGCAGTTACTCGGGACAGGGGAGAGAGACCCAGTACTTC.

This chain connects TRBV14 to TRBJ2-2; tentatively, D is TRBD1 (6 bases). V was trimmed by 5 bases and J by 5 bases, leaving 12 bases between them. CDR3 length: 14 residues. The germline CDR1 and CDR2 sequences are SGHDN and FVKESK. CDR3 loop: CASSYIRGTGELFF. As DNA, the CDR3 is TGTGCCAGCAGCTATATTAGGGGGACCGGGGAGCTGTTTTTT.

The V gene is TRBV9, the J gene TRBJ2-1; perhaps TRBD2 as D (6 bases). This CDR3 is built from 14 residues. CDR1 and CDR2 from the germline V gene are SGDLS and YYNGEE. Deletions cut 3 bases from V and 9 bases from J, with 16 bases between. The CDR3 spells CASSARDAFSEQFF. The CDR3 coding sequence is TGTGCCAGCAGCGCGCGGGACGCGTTTAGTGAGCAGTTCTTC.

This clone was seen a handful of times. The chain uses TRBV10-3 and TRBJ2-1; maybe TRBD1 (5 bases). Germline-derived CDR1 and CDR2 are ENHRY and SYGVKD. V gave up 10 bases and J gave up 7 bases, with 14 bases separating them. The CDR3 has 12 amino acids. The CDR3 DNA follows: TGTGCCAACGGGTTGACAGATAATGAGCAGTTCTTC. It yields the protein CANGLTDNEQFF.

The chain combines TRBV7-9 with TRBJ1-5, with D perhaps matching TRBD1 (6 bases). The germline V and J ends were trimmed by 3 bases and 5 bases, with 20 bases remaining between them. CDR3 size: 17 residues. Germline CDR1 SEHNR, CDR2 FQNEAQ (reference sequence). The CDR3 nucleotides read TGTGCCAGCAGCTTTGGTCGAGGGGGTCCACGAGATCAGCCCCAGCATTTT. Translating it yields CASSFGRGGPRDQPQHF.

The rearrangement links TRBV12-5 to TRBJ2-7, with 9 bases aligning to TRBD1. The CDR3 length is 16 residues. From germline, CDR1 is LGHNT and CDR2 FRNRAP. The trim removed 5 bases at V and 3 bases at J, leaving 11 bases unmatched. This chain's CDR3 is CASGRNSGQGFYEQYF. CDR3 DNA: TGTGCTAGTGGTCGCAACTCGGGACAGGGTTTCTACGAGCAGTACTTC.

This clone was observed a few times. This rearrangement joins TRBV7-2 to TRBJ2-5, with 11 nucleotides matching TRBD2. The CDR3 has 16 amino acids. The germline V gene has CDR1 SGHTA and CDR2 FQGNSA. Trimming removed 2 bases from V and 2 bases from J; junction bases left unmatched: 4. The DNA for the CDR3 is TGTGCCAGCAGCTTATTAGCGGGGGGGACTCAAGAGACCCAGTACTTC. This sequence encodes CASSLLAGGTQETQYF.

The chain uses TRBV6-5 and TRBJ1-3; 7 bases match TRBD1. V shed 7 bases and J 3 bases; nucleotides not matched to a gene: 9. CDR1 MNHEY and CDR2 SVGAGI come from the germline V gene. The length of the CDR3 is 15 residues. CDR3 protein: CASNRQGFGGNTIYF. In nucleotides, the CDR3 is TGTGCCAGCAACAGACAGGGTTTTGGTGGAAACACCATATATTTT.